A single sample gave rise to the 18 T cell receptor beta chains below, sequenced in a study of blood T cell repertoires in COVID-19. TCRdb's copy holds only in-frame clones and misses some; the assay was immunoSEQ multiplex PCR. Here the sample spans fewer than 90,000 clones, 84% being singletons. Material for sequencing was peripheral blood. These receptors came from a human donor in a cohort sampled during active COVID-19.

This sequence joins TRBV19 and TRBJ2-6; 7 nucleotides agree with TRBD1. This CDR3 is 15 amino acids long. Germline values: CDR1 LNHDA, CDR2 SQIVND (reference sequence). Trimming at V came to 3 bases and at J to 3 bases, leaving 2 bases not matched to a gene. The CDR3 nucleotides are TGTGCCAGTAGTATGACAGGGCTTGGGGCCAACGTCCTGACTTTC. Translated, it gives CASSMTGLGANVLTF.

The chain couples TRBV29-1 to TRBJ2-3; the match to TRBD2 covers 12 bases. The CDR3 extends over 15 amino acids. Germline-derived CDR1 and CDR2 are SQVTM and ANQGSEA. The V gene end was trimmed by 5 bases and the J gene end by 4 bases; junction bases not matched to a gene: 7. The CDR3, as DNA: TGCAGCGTTAACCTAGCGGGGGGGCCCTCAGATACGCAGTATTTT. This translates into CSVNLAGGPSDTQYF.

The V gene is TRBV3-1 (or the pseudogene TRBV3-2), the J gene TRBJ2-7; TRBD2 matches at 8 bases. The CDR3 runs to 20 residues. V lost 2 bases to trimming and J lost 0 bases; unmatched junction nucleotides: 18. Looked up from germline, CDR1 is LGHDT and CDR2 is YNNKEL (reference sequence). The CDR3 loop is CASSQTPGLVGGKSSYEQYF. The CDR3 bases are TGTGCCAGCAGCCAAACCCCGGGACTAGTTGGGGGTAAAAGCTCCTACGAGCAGTACTTC.

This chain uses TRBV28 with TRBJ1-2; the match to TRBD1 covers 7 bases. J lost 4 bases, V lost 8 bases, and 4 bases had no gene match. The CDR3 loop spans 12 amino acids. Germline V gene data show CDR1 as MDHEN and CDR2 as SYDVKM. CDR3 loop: CASSGQVYGYTF. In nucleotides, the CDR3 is TGTGCCAGCTCTGGACAGGTCTATGGCTACACCTTC.

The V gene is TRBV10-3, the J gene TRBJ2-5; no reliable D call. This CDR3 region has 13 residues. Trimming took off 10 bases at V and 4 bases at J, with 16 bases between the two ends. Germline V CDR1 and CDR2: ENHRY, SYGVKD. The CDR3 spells CATVSPIGETQYF. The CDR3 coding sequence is TGTGCCACCGTAAGCCCCATTGGAGAGACCCAGTACTTC.

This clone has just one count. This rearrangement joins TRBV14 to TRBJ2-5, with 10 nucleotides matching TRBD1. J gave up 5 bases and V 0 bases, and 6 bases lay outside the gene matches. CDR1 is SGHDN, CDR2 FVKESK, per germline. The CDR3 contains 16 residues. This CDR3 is CASSQETGGFGETQYF. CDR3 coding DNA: TGTGCCAGCAGCCAAGAGACAGGGGGCTTCGGGGAGACCCAGTACTTC. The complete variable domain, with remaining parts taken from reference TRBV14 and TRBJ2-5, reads EAGVTQFPSHSVIEKGQTVTLRCDPISGHDNLYWYRRVMGKEIKFLLHFVKESKQDESGMPNNRFLAERTGGTYSTLKVQPAELEDSGVYFCASSQETGGFGETQYFGPGTRLLVL.

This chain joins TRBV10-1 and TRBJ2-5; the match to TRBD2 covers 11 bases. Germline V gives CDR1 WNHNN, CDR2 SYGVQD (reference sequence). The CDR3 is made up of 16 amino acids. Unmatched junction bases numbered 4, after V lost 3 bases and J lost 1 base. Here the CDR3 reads CASSEGTSGTQETQYF. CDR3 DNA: TGCGCCAGCAGTGAAGGGACTAGCGGAACCCAAGAGACCCAGTACTTC.

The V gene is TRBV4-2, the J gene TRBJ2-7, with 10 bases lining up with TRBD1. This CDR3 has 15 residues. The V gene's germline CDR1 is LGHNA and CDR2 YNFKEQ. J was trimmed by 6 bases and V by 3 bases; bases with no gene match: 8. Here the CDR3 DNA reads TGTGCCAGCAGCCATGGCCCCGGGACAGGGGCCGAGCAGTACTTC. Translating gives CASSHGPGTGAEQYF.

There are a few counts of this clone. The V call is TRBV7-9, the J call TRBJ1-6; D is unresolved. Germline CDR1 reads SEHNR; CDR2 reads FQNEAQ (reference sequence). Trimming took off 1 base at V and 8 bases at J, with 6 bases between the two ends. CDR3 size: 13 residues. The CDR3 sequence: CASSLDQDSPLHF. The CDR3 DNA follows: TGTGCCAGCAGCTTAGATCAGGATTCACCCCTCCACTTT.

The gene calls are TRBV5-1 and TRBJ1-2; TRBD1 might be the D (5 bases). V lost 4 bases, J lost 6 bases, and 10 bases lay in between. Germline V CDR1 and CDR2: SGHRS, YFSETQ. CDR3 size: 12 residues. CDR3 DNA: TGCGCCAGCAGCCAGGGAGGCAATGGCTACACCTTC. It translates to CASSQGGNGYTF.

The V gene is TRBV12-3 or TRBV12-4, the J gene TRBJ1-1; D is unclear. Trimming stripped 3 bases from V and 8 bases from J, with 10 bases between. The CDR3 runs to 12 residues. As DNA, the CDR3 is TGTGCCAGCAGTTTCGGCGGGCACGAAGCTTTCTTT. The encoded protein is CASSFGGHEAFF.

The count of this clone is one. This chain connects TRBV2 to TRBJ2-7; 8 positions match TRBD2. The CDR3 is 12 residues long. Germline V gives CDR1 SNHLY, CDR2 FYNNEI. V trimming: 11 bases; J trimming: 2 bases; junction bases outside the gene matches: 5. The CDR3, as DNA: TGTGCCTCAGCCGGGGGGGCCTACGAGCAGTACTTC. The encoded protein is CASAGGAYEQYF.

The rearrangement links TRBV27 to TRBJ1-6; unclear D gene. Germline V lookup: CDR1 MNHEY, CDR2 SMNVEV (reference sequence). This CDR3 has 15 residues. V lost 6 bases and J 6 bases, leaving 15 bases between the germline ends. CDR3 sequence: CASRSAGSGNSPLHF. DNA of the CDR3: TGTGCCAGCAGGTCGGCGGGTTCGGGTAATTCACCCCTCCACTTT.

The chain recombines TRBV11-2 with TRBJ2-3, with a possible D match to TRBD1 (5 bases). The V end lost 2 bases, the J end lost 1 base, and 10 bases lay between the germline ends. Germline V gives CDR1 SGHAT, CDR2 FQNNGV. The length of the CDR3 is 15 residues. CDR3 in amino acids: CASSLRGSGTDTQYF. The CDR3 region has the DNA TGTGCCAGCAGCTTAAGGGGTTCCGGCACAGATACGCAGTATTTT.

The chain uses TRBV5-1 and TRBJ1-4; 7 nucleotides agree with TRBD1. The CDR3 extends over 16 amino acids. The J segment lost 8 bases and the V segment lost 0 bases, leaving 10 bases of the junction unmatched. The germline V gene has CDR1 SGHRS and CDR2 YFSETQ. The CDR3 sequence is CASSLGNRGNGEKLFF. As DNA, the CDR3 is TGCGCCAGCAGCTTGGGTAACAGGGGAAACGGCGAAAAACTGTTTTTT.

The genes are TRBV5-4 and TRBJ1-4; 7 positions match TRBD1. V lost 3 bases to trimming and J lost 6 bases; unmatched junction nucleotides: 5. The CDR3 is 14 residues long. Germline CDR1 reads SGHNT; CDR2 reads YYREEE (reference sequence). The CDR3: CASSSPGTDEKLFF. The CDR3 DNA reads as TGTGCCAGCAGCTCCCCCGGGACAGATGAAAAACTGTTTTTT.

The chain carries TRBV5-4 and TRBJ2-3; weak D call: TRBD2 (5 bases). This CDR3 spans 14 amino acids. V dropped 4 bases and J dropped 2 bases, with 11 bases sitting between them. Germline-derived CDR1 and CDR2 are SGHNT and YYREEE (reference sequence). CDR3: CASSQDLYTDTQYF. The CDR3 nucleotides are TGTGCCAGCAGCCAGGACTTGTACACAGATACGCAGTATTTT.

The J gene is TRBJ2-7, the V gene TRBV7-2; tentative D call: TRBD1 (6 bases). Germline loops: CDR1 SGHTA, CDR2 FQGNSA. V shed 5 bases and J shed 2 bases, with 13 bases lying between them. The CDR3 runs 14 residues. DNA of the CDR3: TGTGCCAGCAGCCCCCGGGACACAACCTACGAGCAGTACTTC. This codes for CASSPRDTTYEQYF.